The clone carrying this TCR beta chain was recorded a few times. Its antigen is not known. This record belongs to a study of cytomegalovirus exposure and HLA in healthy donors. Study conclusions and caveats: Later work showed greater clonal expansion in HLA-associated TCR beta chains than in equally common others. For most subjects, TCR beta sequences were reported to predict HLA-A and HLA-B alleles with accuracy. Donor immune exposure was known only as CMV serostatus.

Each donor was nominally healthy when sampled (though unrecorded immune exposures were likely). Researchers ran the PCR with 60 Vbeta and 13 Jbeta primers. TCRdb's copy holds only in-frame clones and misses some; the assay was immunoSEQ multiplex PCR. Of nearly 110,000 clones in the sample, 75% to 85% were seen once. This CDR3 comprises 15 residues. The V end lost 0 bases, the J end lost 4 bases, and 12 bases lay between the germline ends. In germline, CDR1 is MGHRA, CDR2 YSYEKL. The chain recombines TRBV4-1 with TRBJ2-5; D may be TRBD2 (5 bases). Sequencing was performed on PBMCs. This clonotype originated in a man between 50 and 59 years old in good health and CMV-seronegative. For the CDR3, the DNA is TGCGCCAGCAGCCAAGACCACGGGGAAGGAGAGACCCAGTACTTC. This gives the protein CASSQDHGEGETQYF.